Listed below are T cell receptor beta chains from one sample, sequenced in a study of cytomegalovirus exposure and HLA in healthy donors. Clones were read by immunoSEQ multiplex PCR, and TCRdb kept only the in-frame ones, dropping some. The table shows some 130,000 clones, with 85% to 90% occurring only once. The source material was PBMCs. These receptors came from a woman aged 18 to 35 in good health and CMV-seronegative. CDR3s include the opening cysteine and the closing phenylalanine or tryptophan. Each record gives: J gene, V gene, CDR3 protein.

>TRBJ1-1|TRBV19
CASRAGRGTLNTEAFF
>TRBJ2-3|TRBV27
CASSPRRGGTDTQYF
>TRBJ1-2|TRBV5-1
CASSQGGQGRYGYTF
>TRBJ2-3|TRBV7-6
CASSQGTGGTDTQYF
>TRBJ1-2|TRBV2
CASMRRGLGYGYTF
>TRBJ1-3|TRBV10-3
CAISEFRGSGNTIYF
>TRBJ2-3|TRBV15
CATSKGPGGAYGTDTQYF
>TRBJ2-1|TRBV5-1
CASSLAPHADEQFF
>TRBJ1-6|TRBV5-4
CASSLDLQGYNSPLHF
>TRBJ1-1|TRBV19
CASSAVTDTEAFF
>TRBJ2-2|TRBV18
CASSPYWQGSPGELFF
>TRBJ2-7|TRBV6-1
CAVPNRQAGSYEQYF
>TRBJ1-3|TRBV19
CASNPTGGGNTIYF
>TRBJ2-3|TRBV18
CASSTSTGASTDTQYF
>TRBJ1-3|TRBV18
CASSPSYPKTGPGNTIYF
>TRBJ2-7|TRBV19
CASSEPGQGKSYEQYF
>TRBJ2-7|TRBV4-2
CASSQHTPGVSLYEQYF
>TRBJ2-1|TRBV14
CASSQGPGTSNEQFF
>TRBJ2-7|TRBV29-1
CSVEDRVGQYF
>TRBJ2-1|TRBV6-1
CASKRTSGGHEQFF
>TRBJ2-1|TRBV29-1
CSQMGLNEQFF
>TRBJ2-5|TRBV6-1
CASSRGQGETQYF